The clone carrying this TCR beta chain was recorded at least ten times. What it recognizes is unknown. Unique molecular identifiers tagged individual cDNA molecules. TCRdb reanalysed the 5' RACE reads using MiXCR and keeps one entry per CDR3 protein. The sample contains nearly 90,000 distinct CDR3 sequences, around 15% of which appear only once. The sample belongs to a study of early T cells in non-severe SARS-CoV-2 infection. As for the study in general: Sequencing used unsorted whole-blood bulk RNA, so chains lack pairing.

Study-level findings and limits: Using VDJdb, the matching emphasized anti-spike CD8 responses while missing private and CD4 specificities.

This TCR derives from an adult who was a healthcare worker with PCR-confirmed SARS-CoV-2 infection or an uninfected control (not recorded which). Input material: whole blood.

The CDR3 region is CSVVRFAGDNEQFF. The CDR3 DNA sequence: TGCAGCGTTGTAAGATTCGCTGGGGACAATGAGCAGTTCTTC. The rearrangement uses TRBV29-1 and TRBJ2-1, with D unresolved. The V and J ends lost 4 bases and 5 bases respectively, with 15 bases between them. The CDR3 is made up of 14 amino acids. The germline V gene has CDR1 SQVTM and CDR2 ANQGSEA.